The 8 T cell receptor beta chains below come from one sample, sequenced in a study of blood T cell repertoires in COVID-19. Sequencing used immunoSEQ multiplex PCR; TCRdb keeps in-frame clones, though not all of them. The table has 150,000 to 200,000 clones, 80% to 90% seen once. Material: peripheral blood. These receptors originate from a man aged 50 or older with active or convalescent COVID-19.

The rearrangement joins TRBV6-5 to TRBJ1-4, with TRBD1 matching over 8 bases. The CDR3 spans 15 residues. CDR1 and CDR2 from the germline V gene are MNHEY and SVGAGI. Germline trimming cut 2 bases from V and 8 bases from J; bases unmatched to any gene: 7. As DNA, the CDR3 is TGTGCCAGCAGTTACGGACAGGGAATTGGAGAAAAACTGTTTTTT. Protein: CASSYGQGIGEKLFF.

The CDR3 DNA reads as TGTGCCAGTAGCTGGACAGGTGCGGATCAGCCCCAGCATTTT. Its protein product is CASSWTGADQPQHF. The chain has TRBV19 and TRBJ1-5; 7 bases match TRBD1. The CDR3 sequence is 14 residues long. V lost 6 bases and J lost 5; bases outside the gene matches: 7. Germline assignment: CDR1 LNHDA and CDR2 SQIVND (reference sequence).

This sequence joins TRBV21-1 and TRBJ2-4; the table's D call TRBD1 went unverified against the DNA. TRBV21-1 is classified as a pseudogene. The CDR3 has 20 amino acids. CDR3 nucleotides: TGTGCCAGCAGCACAGGGGTAGGGACAGTCTCAGAGCTAGCCAAAAACATTCAGTACTTC. It yields the protein CASSTGVGTVSELAKNIQYF.

The chain has TRBV11-3 and TRBJ2-3; 9 positions match TRBD2. Unmatched junction bases numbered 15, after V lost 4 bases and J lost 1 base. Germline CDR1 is SGHNT and CDR2 is YENEEA. The CDR3 length is 19 residues. The CDR3: CASSSPGTSLDSGTDTQYF. As DNA, the CDR3 is TGTGCCAGCAGCTCCCCCGGGACTAGCCTTGACTCAGGCACAGATACGCAGTATTTT.

The J gene is TRBJ1-1, the V gene TRBV27, with a tentative D call TRBD1 (6 bases). The ends were cut back, 8 bases at V and 0 bases at J, with 16 bases in the middle. Germline V gene sequence: CDR1 MNHEY, CDR2 SMNVEV (reference sequence). The CDR3 has 15 amino acids. CDR3 sequence reads: CASVEGGRLNTEAFF. The CDR3 region has the DNA TGTGCCAGCGTAGAAGGGGGACGGTTGAACACTGAAGCTTTCTTT.

This sequence joins TRBV6-5 and TRBJ1-2; 8 bases are a match to TRBD1. Germline CDR1 reads MNHEY; CDR2 reads SVGAGI. The junction had 3 bases not matched to a gene; V was cut back by 0 bases and J by 3 bases. The CDR3 has 15 residues. Written as DNA, the CDR3 is TGTGCCAGCAGTTACTCGGTGACAGGGGACTATGGCTACACCTTC. It yields the protein CASSYSVTGDYGYTF.

The J gene is TRBJ1-1, the V gene TRBV18; 8 nucleotides align to TRBD1. Trimming took 4 bases from V and 1 from J; bases not matched to a gene: 5. Germline V gene data show CDR1 as KGHSH and CDR2 as LQKENI. The length of the CDR3 is 15 residues. CDR3 loop: CASSRGQGQNTEAFF. CDR3 nucleotide sequence: TGTGCCAGCTCACGTGGACAGGGACAGAACACTGAAGCTTTCTTT.

The chain is built from TRBV28 and TRBJ2-5, with 8 bases lining up with TRBD2. The V gene's germline CDR1 is MDHEN and CDR2 SYDVKM. With 5 bases clipped from V and 5 bases from J, the junction kept 7 bases outside the gene matches. The CDR3 is made up of 14 amino acids. The CDR3 sequence: CASSQRGGRETQYF. In DNA form, the CDR3 reads TGTGCCAGCAGTCAACGGGGGGGCCGCGAGACCCAGTACTTC.